Each of the 8 T cell receptor beta chains below was sequenced from the same sample in a study of cytomegalovirus exposure and HLA in healthy donors. This PCR relied on a set of 60 Vbeta primers and 13 Jbeta primers. The protocol was immunoSEQ multiplex PCR, while the TCRdb copy is restricted to in-frame clones and leaves out a portion. There are 150,000 to 200,000 clones in the sample; roughly 80% occur only once, and around 10% lies in the top ten. The sequencing input was PBMCs. Every receptor here comes from a man aged 45-60 years in good health and CMV-seropositive.

V and J are TRBV4-3 and TRBJ1-1; TRBD1 matches at 8 bases. V was pared by 2 bases and J by 6 bases, with 8 bases of the junction left unmatched. Germline-derived CDR1 and CDR2 are LGHNA and YSLEER. The CDR3 runs 15 residues. CDR3 bases: TGCGCCAGCAGCCAATTTGACAGGGGTTATCCTGAAGCTTTCTTT. It is translated as CASSQFDRGYPEAFF.

This chain uses TRBV29-1 with TRBJ2-7; D possibly corresponds to TRBD1 (6 bases). The CDR3 has 14 residues. The ends were cut back, 5 bases at V and 2 bases at J, with 16 bases in the middle. Per germline, CDR1 SQVTM and CDR2 ANQGSEA. CDR3 nucleotides: TGCAGCGTTTCTCGAACAGGGCAAACCTACGAGCAGTACTTC. Its translation: CSVSRTGQTYEQYF.

The chain combines TRBV6-5 with TRBJ1-2; D gene uncertain. The CDR3 totals 15 residues. Germline loops: CDR1 MNHEY, CDR2 SVGAGI. With 0 bases removed from V and 6 bases from J, the gap between germline ends came to 14 bases. CDR3 loop: CASSYSEFGSNGYTF. DNA for the CDR3: TGTGCCAGCAGTTACTCGGAGTTTGGTAGTAATGGCTACACCTTC.

In regard to this clone: The junction does not match germline at one end; this may be a read error. CDR3 in DNA: TGCGCCAGCAGCTTGGTCTGGGGCCCTGGGGCCAACGGCCTGACTTTC. Its translation is CASSLVWGPGANGLTF. V and J are TRBV5-1 and TRBJ2-6; the D gene is possibly TRBD1 (5 bases). The CDR3 contains 16 residues. The V gene's germline CDR1 is SGHRS and CDR2 YFSETQ.

In this sample, this clone turned up once. The gene calls are TRBV7-6 and TRBJ2-5; TRBD1 aligns across 7 bases. The J call is doubtful: the DNA matches TRBJ2-7 better. Germline V lookup: CDR1 SGHVS, CDR2 FNYEAQ. The CDR3 is 14 amino acids. The CDR3 spells CASSLGQGNYEQYF. As DNA, the CDR3 is TGTGCCAGCAGCTTAGGACAGGGAAACTACGAGCAGTACTTC.

The chain is built from TRBV14 and TRBJ2-5; no definite D call. The J call is doubtful: the DNA matches TRBJ2-7 better. Germline-derived CDR1 and CDR2 are SGHDN and FVKESK. The CDR3 has 14 residues. CDR3 coding DNA: TGTGCCAGCAGCCAAGACTACCTCTCCTACGAGCAGTACTTC. Translated, it gives CASSQDYLSYEQYF.

J is TRBJ2-1 and V is TRBV7-3; D unresolved. Per the germline V gene, CDR1 is SGHTA and CDR2 is FQGTGA. The ends were cut back, 5 bases at V and 5 bases at J, with 10 bases in the middle. This CDR3 has 13 residues. Here the CDR3 reads CASSIPPNNEQFF. In DNA form, the CDR3 reads TGTGCCAGCAGCATCCCCCCTAACAATGAGCAGTTCTTC.

In DNA, the CDR3 is TGCGCCAGCAGCTTGGGACAGGGGTATGAAAAACTGTTTTTT. The encoded protein is CASSLGQGYEKLFF. The gene calls are TRBV5-1 and TRBJ1-4, with 8 bases that match TRBD1. The CDR3 is 14 amino acids. Per the germline V gene, CDR1 is SGHRS and CDR2 is YFSETQ. With 0 bases clipped from V and 6 bases from J, the junction kept 1 base outside the gene matches.